This is a list of T cell receptor beta chains from one sample in a study of CD8 T cells in Susac syndrome. One entry per CDR3 protein results from TCRdb running MiXCR on the immunoSEQ multiplex PCR reads. The profile shows roughly 250,000 distinct CDR3 sequences, 90% to 97% of them singletons. Sequenced sample: CD4+ T cells from PBMCs. The receptors were sampled from a human donor with Susac syndrome. CDR3s include the opening cysteine and the closing phenylalanine or tryptophan. The D gene is left open where the match is weak. Size values are once, few and many counts, or a class for expanded clones, and some rows have none.

V gene	J gene	D gene	clone size	CDR3 protein	CDR3 DNA
TRBV7-2	TRBJ2-3	-	-	CASSLLNTQYF	TGTGCCAGCAGCTTACTGAATACGCAGTATTTT
TRBV7-9	TRBJ1-1	-	-	CASSQTVGQAFF	TGTGCCAGCAGCCAGACAGTGGGCCAAGCTTTCTTT
TRBV5-6	TRBJ2-7	TRBD1	once	CASSGMDRAEEQYF	TGTGCCAGCAGCGGAATGGACAGGGCAGAGGAGCAGTACTTC
TRBV24-1	TRBJ2-3	-	-	CATSDGSDTQYF	TGTGCCACCAGTGATGGGTCAGATACGCAGTATTTT
TRBV9	TRBJ2-5	-	-	CASSVDDGKAQYF	TGTGCCAGCAGCGTAGATGATGGGAAGGCCCAGTACTTC
TRBV15	TRBJ2-3	-	-	CATSRDLAGSDTQYF	TGTGCCACCAGCAGAGACCTCGCCGGGTCAGATACGCAGTATTTT
TRBV14	TRBJ2-5	-	once	CASSRLDQETQYF	TGTGCCAGCTCAAGGCTAGACCAAGAGACCCAGTACTTC
TRBV27	TRBJ1-4	-	-	CASLPRFATNEKLFF	TGTGCCAGCCTTCCCCGGTTTGCAACTAATGAAAAACTGTTTTTT
TRBV4-1	TRBJ2-7	-	-	CASSRGRGEDEQYF	TGCGCCAGCAGCCGTGGGAGAGGTGAGGACGAGCAGTACTTC
TRBV5-1	TRBJ2-7	-	-	CASKRRGEQPSYEQYF	TGCGCCAGCAAGAGGAGGGGGGAACAGCCCTCCTACGAGCAGTACTTC
TRBV7-9	TRBJ2-2	TRBD1	-	CAILRWTGRNNGELFF	TGTGCCATTTTGAGATGGACAGGGCGGAATAACGGGGAGCTGTTTTTT
TRBV29-1	TRBJ2-7	TRBD1	-	CSVRTGGGGEQYF	TGCAGCGTTAGGACAGGGGGGGGTGGCGAGCAGTACTTC
TRBV15	TRBJ2-4	TRBD2	-	CATSTLAALAKNIQYF	TGTGCCACCAGCACACTAGCGGCCCTAGCCAAAAACATTCAGTACTTC
TRBV20-1	TRBJ2-7	-	-	CSAGDRDISYEQYF	TGCAGTGCCGGAGACCGGGACATCTCCTACGAGCAGTACTTC
TRBV20-1	TRBJ1-5	TRBD1	-	CSAGQGGPNQPQHF	TGCAGTGCGGGACAGGGAGGGCCGAATCAGCCCCAGCATTTT
TRBV4-2	TRBJ2-5	TRBD2	-	CASSQEPSGTTRETQYF	TGTGCCAGCAGCCAAGAACCTAGCGGTACAACCCGGGAGACCCAGTACTTC
TRBV30	TRBJ2-5	-	-	CAWSVFGQETQYF	TGTGCCTGGAGTGTGTTTGGACAAGAGACCCAGTACTTC
TRBV12-3/TRBV12-4	TRBJ1-5	TRBD1	-	CASSPTGGAGQPQHF	TGTGCCAGCAGCCCCACAGGGGGCGCGGGTCAGCCCCAGCATTTT
TRBV20-1	TRBJ2-7	-	-	CSALYYEQYF	TGCAGTGCCCTCTATTACGAGCAGTACTTC
TRBV3-1	TRBJ2-7	-	-	CASSQEPHTYEQYF	TGTGCCAGCAGCCAAGAGCCCCACACCTACGAGCAGTACTTC
TRBV12-3/TRBV12-4	TRBJ2-2	-	-	CASSPRDGTGELFF	TGTGCCAGCAGCCCCAGGGATGGCACCGGGGAGCTGTTTTTT
TRBV7-8	TRBJ2-3	-	-	CASSHTLADTQYF	TGTGCCAGCAGCCACACCCTTGCAGATACGCAGTATTTT
TRBV27	TRBJ1-2	TRBD1	-	CASRDRSYGYTF	TGTGCCAGCAGGGACAGGTCGTATGGCTACACCTTC
TRBV18	TRBJ2-3	-	-	CASSPPASTDTQYF	TGTGCCAGCTCACCACCTGCTAGCACAGATACGCAGTATTTT
TRBV29-1	TRBJ1-2	TRBD1	-	CSVSTGGSYTF	TGCAGCGTTTCGACAGGGGGGAGCTACACCTTC
TRBV20-1	TRBJ2-1	TRBD2	-	CSANRPGLAGRGYYNEQFF	TGCAGTGCTAATCGACCGGGACTAGCGGGACGGGGCTACTACAATGAGCAGTTCTTC
TRBV12-3/TRBV12-4	TRBJ2-5	-	-	CASSLSVTQETQYF	TGTGCCAGCAGCCTTAGCGTCACACAAGAGACCCAGTACTTC